The sequence of this T cell receptor (beta chain) was determined in a study of blood T cell repertoires in COVID-19. Looking at the study overall: COVID-19 samples, acute and convalescent, were from the United States, Italy and Spain. The cDNA or gDNA used as material had been derived from T cells, B-cell-depleted T cells, or PBMCs.

Germline CDR1 reads SGHDT; CDR2 reads YYEEEE. The CDR3 sequence is 14 residues long. The V segment lost 4 bases and the J segment 1 base; nucleotides outside the gene matches: 3. In the original workflow: Researchers report that nucleated cell counts were estimated from reference gene primer amplification. Clones were read by immunoSEQ multiplex PCR, and TCRdb kept only the in-frame ones, dropping some. That table gives V, J and clone size, and the DNA gave D and trimming. This table holds over 90,000 clones, over 75% found once. The chain combines TRBV5-6 with TRBJ2-7, with 9 bases lining up with TRBD2. The source of this sequence is a human donor in a cohort sampled during active COVID-19. Sequencing input: peripheral blood. The CDR3 DNA reads TGTGCCAGCAGCACTCTAGCGGGATCCTACGAGCAGTACTTC. It translates to CASSTLAGSYEQYF.